The 6 T cell receptor beta chains below were found in one sample sequenced in a study of T-cell reconstitution after alpha-beta-depleted transplantation in children. Unique molecular identifiers were incorporated when the TCRbeta library was constructed. TCRdb ran MiXCR on the PCR reads and lists one entry per CDR3 protein. The sample includes 100,000 or so distinct CDR3 sequences, roughly 15% seen only once; the top ten take about 20%. The sequences come from PBMCs, mostly from graft donor cells, collected 180 days after TCRalphabeta/CD19-depleted stem cell transplant. The receptors originated from a male patient between 2 and 15 years old who had a stem cell transplant for acute lymphoblastic leukemia, so the T cells may come from the graft donor.

The rearrangement joins TRBV27 to TRBJ1-1, with D perhaps matching TRBD1 (6 bases). The V gene's germline CDR1 is MNHEY and CDR2 SMNVEV (reference sequence). The CDR3 runs to 15 residues. Trimming shortened V by 0 bases and J by 3 bases, and 11 bases separated the two germline ends. This CDR3 reads CASSLSGGSYTEAFF. In nucleotides, the CDR3 is TGTGCCAGCAGTTTATCCGGGGGCTCTTACACTGAAGCTTTCTTT.

CDR3 sequence: CASSLGPLAGLNTEAFF. The CDR3 region has the DNA TGTGCCAGCAGCCTTGGGCCCCTTGCAGGGCTTAACACTGAAGCTTTCTTT. The chain combines TRBV28 with TRBJ1-1; tentative D call: TRBD1 (5 bases). This CDR3 is built from 17 residues. V lost 6 bases, J lost 2 bases, and 22 bases lay in between. Germline V gene data show CDR1 as MDHEN and CDR2 as SYDVKM.

This chain links TRBV28 with TRBJ1-4, with D possibly TRBD1 on 5 matching bases. Germline-derived CDR1 and CDR2 are MDHEN and SYDVKM. Trimming took 5 bases from V and 5 from J, leaving 18 bases between them. The CDR3 is 16 amino acids. The DNA for the CDR3 is TGTGCCAGCAGTCTAACGACGGGGACTCTAAATGAAAAACTGTTTTTT. This sequence encodes CASSLTTGTLNEKLFF.

This chain uses TRBV5-1 with TRBJ1-1; possibly TRBD1 for D (6 bases). V lost 0 bases, J lost 0 bases, and 12 bases lay in between. Looked up from germline, CDR1 is SGHRS and CDR2 is YFSETQ. The CDR3 sequence is 16 residues long. CDR3 in DNA: TGCGCCAGCAGCTTGGCGGTAGGGGGATTGAACACTGAAGCTTTCTTT. It yields the protein CASSLAVGGLNTEAFF.

This clonotype has more than one count but fewer than ten. This chain uses TRBV20-1 with TRBJ2-5, with D tentatively TRBD2 (6 bases). V was shortened by 2 bases and J by 3 bases, with 10 bases between the two germline ends. The CDR3 runs 13 residues. Germline loops: CDR1 DFQATT, CDR2 SNEGSKA (reference sequence). The CDR3 region has the DNA TGCAGTGCTAGAAATAGCGGAAAAGAGACCCAGTACTTC. Translating it yields CSARNSGKETQYF.

Only a few counts were recorded for this clonotype. The gene calls are TRBV25-1 and TRBJ2-7, with D perhaps TRBD1 (6 bases). Germline lookup yields CDR1 MGHDK and CDR2 SYGVNS. This CDR3 contains 16 residues. Trimming cost V 3 bases and J 0 bases, with 15 bases left between them. CDR3 DNA: TGTGCCAGCAGTGACCCGACAGGCCCGAGCTCCTACGAGCAGTACTTC. Translating it yields CASSDPTGPSSYEQYF.